These T cell receptor beta chains were read from a single sample in a study of T cell repertoires in cytomegalovirus infection. TCRdb reprocessed the reads with MiXCR, giving one entry per CDR3 protein. The sample contains over 150,000 distinct CDR3 sequences, about 15% of which appear only once. The sequenced material came from PBMCs. Source of these receptors: a human donor in good health (CMV status not recorded). Some clones in this sample may be carry-over from other donors' samples. Each CDR3 is given with its conserved first and last residue. D genes are given only for firm matches. Some rows have no size entry. The others give once, few or many, or a class for an expanded clone.

>NA|TRBV5-1|TRBJ1-2|few
TGCGCCAGCAGCTTTGATGGGTATGGCTACACCTTC
CASSFDGYGYTF
>NA|TRBV6-6|TRBJ1-1|many
TGTGCCAGCAGTTACCCGGGACGGCCTAGGGTGACTGAAGCTTTCTTT
CASSYPGRPRVTEAFF
>NA|TRBV14|TRBJ1-1|many
TGTGCCAGCAGTTATATACCTGCGGGGGCGAACACTGAAGCTTTCTTT
CASSYIPAGANTEAFF
>NA|TRBV29-1|TRBJ2-4|few
TGCAGCGTTGGCCAGCTAGCCAAAAACATTCAGTACTTC
CSVGQLAKNIQYF
>NA|TRBV7-9|TRBJ1-1|NA
TGTGCCAGCATCGAGATGAACACTGAAGCTTTCTTT
CASIEMNTEAFF
>NA|TRBV29-1|TRBJ2-3|many
TGCAGCGTTGGGGCCTACCTCATGAATACGCAGTATTTT
CSVGAYLMNTQYF
>NA|TRBV7-6|TRBJ2-1|many
TGTGCCAGCAGCCAGGGCGCGGTGGAGCAGTTCTTC
CASSQGAVEQFF
>NA|TRBV28|TRBJ1-5|many
TGTGCCAGCACCATTTACAGGGCAATGCGGAATCAGCCCCAGCATTTT
CASTIYRAMRNQPQHF
>NA|TRBV7-6|TRBJ1-3|many
TGTGCCAGCAGCTTAGGCGAAGGACTCTCTGGAAACACCATATATTTT
CASSLGEGLSGNTIYF
>NA|TRBV7-2|TRBJ1-1|many
TGTGCCAGCAGCTTAGCGATGGGGAGCCCAAACACTGAAGCTTTCTTT
CASSLAMGSPNTEAFF
>NA|TRBV14|TRBJ1-3|many
TGTGCCAGCAGCCATCGTAGAGACCCTGCTAGCACCATATATTTT
CASSHRRDPASTIYF
>NA|TRBV29-1|TRBJ2-7|few
TGCAGCGTTGTGGGGGGCTTCTCCTACGAGCAGTACTTC
CSVVGGFSYEQYF
>TRBD2|TRBV28|TRBJ2-3|many
TGTGCCAGCAGTTCACGACTAGCGGTTAGCACAGATACGCAGTATTTT
CASSSRLAVSTDTQYF
>NA|TRBV7-2|TRBJ2-5|NA
TGTGCCAGCAGCTCCATCCAGGGTTTGAGAGAGACCCAGTACTTC
CASSSIQGLRETQYF
>NA|TRBV7-9|TRBJ2-7|few
TGTGCCAGCAGCTTCCCGGGGCCCCGAGCCTACGAGCAGTACTTC
CASSFPGPRAYEQYF
>NA|TRBV12-3/TRBV12-4|TRBJ2-1|NA
TGTGCCAGCAGACCGATCACTAGGGATGAGCAGTTCTTC
CASRPITRDEQFF
>NA|TRBV19|TRBJ1-1|few
TGTGCCAGTAGTGGAGGGTGGGGCATGAACACTGAAGCTTTCTTT
CASSGGWGMNTEAFF
>NA|TRBV9|TRBJ2-1|NA
TGTGCCAGCAGCGTAGAGAGCAATGAGCAGTTCTTC
CASSVESNEQFF
>NA|TRBV5-1|TRBJ1-4|NA
TGCGCCAGCAGCTCCCAACACAAACCGGGAGAAAAACTGTTTTTT
CASSSQHKPGEKLFF
>NA|TRBV30|TRBJ2-5|NA
TGTGCCTGGAGCCATTGGGACCACCAAGAGACCCAGTACTTC
CAWSHWDHQETQYF
>NA|TRBV5-4|TRBJ2-1|many
TGTGCCAGCAGCCTGCGACTCTCTACCTACAATGAGCAGTTCTTC
CASSLRLSTYNEQFF
>TRBD1|TRBV7-9|TRBJ2-7|many
TGTGCCAGCAGCTCCCTACGGACAGGGGGAGCCTACGAGCAGTACTTC
CASSSLRTGGAYEQYF
>NA|TRBV7-9|TRBJ1-1|many
TGTGCCAGCAGCTTCGGGAACACTGAAGCTTTCTTT
CASSFGNTEAFF
>TRBD2|TRBV7-9|TRBJ2-1|few
TGTGCCAGCAGCTTATTTGGGCTAGCGGAATACAATGAGCAGTTCTTC
CASSLFGLAEYNEQFF
>TRBD1|TRBV29-1|TRBJ2-7|many
TGCAGCGTTGAAGGGACAGGGGGCAACGAGCAGTACTTC
CSVEGTGGNEQYF
>NA|TRBV2|TRBJ1-2|NA
TGTGCCAGCAGTGAAGTGTACTATGGGCGGAACTATGGCTACACCTTC
CASSEVYYGRNYGYTF
>NA|TRBV5-5|TRBJ1-1|NA
TGTGCCAGCAGCTTGGCCGGGGCAGGGTCGAACACTGAAGCTTTCTTT
CASSLAGAGSNTEAFF
>NA|TRBV7-7|TRBJ2-1|NA
TGTGCTAGCAGCTCCATGGAGGGGAAGGTGTATGAGCAGTTCTTC
CASSSMEGKVYEQFF
>NA|TRBV19|TRBJ1-2|NA
TGTGCCAGTAGAGGAGAAGGTTGGGGCGAAACTGGCTACACCTTC
CASRGEGWGETGYTF
>NA|TRBV7-2|TRBJ1-2|many
TGTGCCAGCAGCCAACAGGTTGAATATGGCTACACCTTC
CASSQQVEYGYTF
>TRBD1|TRBV6-6|TRBJ1-2|few
TGTGCCAGCAAAAGGGCAGGGGGCTTAGGAGGCTACACCTTC
CASKRAGGLGGYTF
>NA|TRBV27|TRBJ2-2|few
TGTGCCAGCAGTTTAAGGCAGCGCACCGGGGAGCTGTTTTTT
CASSLRQRTGELFF
>TRBD2|TRBV6-2/TRBV6-3|TRBJ2-7|NA
TGTGCCAGCAGTTACTCCGCTAGCGGGAGGTTCCCCTCCTACGAGCAGTACTTC
CASSYSASGRFPSYEQYF
>NA|TRBV20-1|TRBJ1-2|NA
TGCAGTGCTAGAGGCGGACAGCGGGACTATGGCTACACCTTC
CSARGGQRDYGYTF
>NA|TRBV14|TRBJ2-5|NA
TGTGCCAGCAGCCAAGAGTACTGGGAGACCCAGTACTTC
CASSQEYWETQYF
>NA|TRBV20-1|TRBJ1-5|few
TGCAGTGCTTACCGGGACAACAATCAGCCCCAGCATTTT
CSAYRDNNQPQHF
>NA|TRBV12-3/TRBV12-4|TRBJ1-1|few
TGTGCCAGCAGTTCCCCGGGGGGCGGACGTATGGGTGAAGCTTTCTTT
CASSSPGGGRMGEAFF
>NA|TRBV28|TRBJ2-1|once
TGTGCCAGCAGTCCCGGGACCTTCAATGAGCAGTTCTTC
CASSPGTFNEQFF
>TRBD2|TRBV9|TRBJ2-1|NA
TGTGCCAGCAGCGTAGGGACTAGCGGGAGTAATGAGCAGTTCTTC
CASSVGTSGSNEQFF
>TRBD2|TRBV29-1|TRBJ2-7|few
TGCAGCGTTGAAGATCGGTCTAGCGGGAGGGACGGGTACGAGCAGTACTTC
CSVEDRSSGRDGYEQYF
>TRBD1|TRBV6-5|TRBJ2-1|NA
TGTGCCAGCAGTCGGGACAGGGGACGATACAATGAGCAGTTCTTC
CASSRDRGRYNEQFF
>TRBD2|TRBV7-9|TRBJ2-3|many
TGTGCCAGCAGCCCAGGGACTAGCGAGGCCCCAGATACGCAGTATTTT
CASSPGTSEAPDTQYF
>TRBD2|TRBV6-2/TRBV6-3|TRBJ2-7|once
TGTGCCAGCAGCAATACGGGGGGCGAGCAGTACTTC
CASSNTGGEQYF
>NA|TRBV28|TRBJ2-7|NA
TGTGCCAGCAGGGACGGGATAGCGGCATACTACGAGCAGTACTTC
CASRDGIAAYYEQYF
>NA|TRBV27|TRBJ2-1|NA
TGTGCCAGCAGTTTAAGTCTCACGGGGAATGAGCAGTTCTTC
CASSLSLTGNEQFF
>TRBD2|TRBV28|TRBJ2-3|many
TGTGCCAGCATCACTAGCGGTGGGACAGATACGCAGTATTTT
CASITSGGTDTQYF
>NA|TRBV28|TRBJ1-2|many
TGTGCCAGCAGTTCAAACACGGCTCGGTATGGCTACACCTTC
CASSSNTARYGYTF
>TRBD1|TRBV7-2|TRBJ2-3|many
TGTGCCAGCAGCTTTGGACAGGGTCGGCTTGCAGATACGCAGTATTTT
CASSFGQGRLADTQYF
>TRBD2|TRBV15|TRBJ2-7|many
TGTGCCACCAGCAGAGCCTTCACCCCGGGACTAGCGGTCGAGCAGTACTTC
CATSRAFTPGLAVEQYF
>NA|TRBV7-9|TRBJ2-7|many
TGTGCCAGCAGCCCACACCTTGAGGAGCAGTACTTC
CASSPHLEEQYF
>NA|TRBV7-8|TRBJ1-2|many
TGTGCCAGCAGCTTAGAGGGGGGCACCTATGGCTACACCTTC
CASSLEGGTYGYTF
>NA|TRBV7-2|TRBJ2-2|many
TGTGCCAGCAGCTTAGTCCGGGCCGGGGAGCTGTTTTTT
CASSLVRAGELFF